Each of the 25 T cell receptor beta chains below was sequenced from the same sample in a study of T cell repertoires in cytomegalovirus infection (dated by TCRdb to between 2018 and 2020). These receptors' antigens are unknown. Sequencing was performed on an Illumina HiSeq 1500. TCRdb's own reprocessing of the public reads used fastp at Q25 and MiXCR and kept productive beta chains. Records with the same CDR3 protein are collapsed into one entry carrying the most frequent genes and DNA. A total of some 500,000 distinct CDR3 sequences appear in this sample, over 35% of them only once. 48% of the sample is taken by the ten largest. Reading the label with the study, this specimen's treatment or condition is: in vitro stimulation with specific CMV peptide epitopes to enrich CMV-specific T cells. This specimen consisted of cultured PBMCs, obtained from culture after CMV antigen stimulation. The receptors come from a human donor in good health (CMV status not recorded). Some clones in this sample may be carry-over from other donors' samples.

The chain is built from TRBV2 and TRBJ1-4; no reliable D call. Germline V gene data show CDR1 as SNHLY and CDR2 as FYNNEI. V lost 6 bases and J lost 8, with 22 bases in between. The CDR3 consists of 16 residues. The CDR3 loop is CASSYTTDKSGEKLFF. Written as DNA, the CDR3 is TGTGCCAGCAGCTACACGACTGACAAGAGTGGGGAAAAACTGTTTTTT.

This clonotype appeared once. The CDR3 DNA sequence: TGTGCCAGCAGCTCCCCAGGTGTCGGTCCAGATACGCAGTATTTT. It specifies CASSSPGVGPDTQYF. This chain joins TRBV11-2 and TRBJ2-3; D is ambiguous. Trimming stripped 4 bases from V and 4 bases from J, with 15 bases between. Germline assignment: CDR1 SGHAT and CDR2 FQNNGV. The CDR3 is made up of 15 amino acids.

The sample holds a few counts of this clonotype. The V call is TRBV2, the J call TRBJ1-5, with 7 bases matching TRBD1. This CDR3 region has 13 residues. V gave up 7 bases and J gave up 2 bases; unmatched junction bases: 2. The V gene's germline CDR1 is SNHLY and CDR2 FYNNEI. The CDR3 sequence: CASTGTGNQPQHF. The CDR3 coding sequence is TGTGCCAGCACCGGGACAGGCAATCAGCCCCAGCATTTT.

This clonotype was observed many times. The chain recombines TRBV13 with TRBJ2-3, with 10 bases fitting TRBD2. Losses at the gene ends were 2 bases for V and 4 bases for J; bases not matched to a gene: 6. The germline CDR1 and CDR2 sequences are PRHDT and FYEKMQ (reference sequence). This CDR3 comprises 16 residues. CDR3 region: CASSLRSGGAPDTQYF. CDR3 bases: TGTGCCAGCAGCTTAAGGAGCGGGGGGGCCCCAGATACGCAGTATTTT. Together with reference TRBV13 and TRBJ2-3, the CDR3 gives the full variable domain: AAGVIQSPRHLIKEKRETATLKCYPIPRHDTVYWYQQGPGQDPQFLISFYEKMQSDKGSIPDRFSAQQFSDYHSELNMSSLELGDSALYFCASSLRSGGAPDTQYFGPGTRLTVL.

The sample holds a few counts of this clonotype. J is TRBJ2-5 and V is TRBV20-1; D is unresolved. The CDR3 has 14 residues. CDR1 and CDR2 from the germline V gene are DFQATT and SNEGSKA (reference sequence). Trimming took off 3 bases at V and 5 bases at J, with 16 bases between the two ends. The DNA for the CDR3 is TGCAGTGCTAGTCTGTCTGGAAGGGCGGAGACCCAGTACTTC. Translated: CSASLSGRAETQYF.

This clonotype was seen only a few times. In nucleotides, the CDR3 is TGCGCCAGCAGTCGACAGGCGGAGACCCAGTACTTC. Translating it yields CASSRQAETQYF. The chain recombines TRBV10-2 with TRBJ2-5; D is possibly TRBD1 (6 bases). Trimming removed 5 bases from V and 5 bases from J, with 9 bases in between. CDR1 is WSHSY, CDR2 SAAADI, per germline. CDR3 length: 12 residues.

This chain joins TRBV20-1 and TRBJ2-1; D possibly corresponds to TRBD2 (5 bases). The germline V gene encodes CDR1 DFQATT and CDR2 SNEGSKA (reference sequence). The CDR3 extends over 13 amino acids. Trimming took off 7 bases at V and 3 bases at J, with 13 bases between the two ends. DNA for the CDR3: TGCAGTGTCGGCCGGGGTCTCTACAATGAGCAGTTCTTC. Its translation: CSVGRGLYNEQFF.

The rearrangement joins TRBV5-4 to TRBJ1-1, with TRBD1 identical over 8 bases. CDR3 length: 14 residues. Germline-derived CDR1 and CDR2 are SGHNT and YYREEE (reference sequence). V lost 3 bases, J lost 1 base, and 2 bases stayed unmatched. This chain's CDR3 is CASSWDRTNTEAFF. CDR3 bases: TGTGCCAGCAGCTGGGACAGGACGAACACTGAAGCTTTCTTT. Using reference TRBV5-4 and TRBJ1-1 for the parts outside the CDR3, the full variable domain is ETGVTQSPTHLIKTRGQQVTLRCSSQSGHNTVSWYQQALGQGPQFIFQYYREEENGRGNFPPRFSGLQFPNYSSELNVNALELDDSALYLCASSWDRTNTEAFFGQGTRLTVV.

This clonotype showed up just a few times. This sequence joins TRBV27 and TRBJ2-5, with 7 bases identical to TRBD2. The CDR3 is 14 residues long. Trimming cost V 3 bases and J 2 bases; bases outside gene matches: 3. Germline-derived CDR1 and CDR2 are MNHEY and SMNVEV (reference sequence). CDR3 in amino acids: CASSFGGTQETQYF. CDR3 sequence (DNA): TGTGCCAGCAGTTTCGGGGGGACGCAAGAGACCCAGTACTTC.

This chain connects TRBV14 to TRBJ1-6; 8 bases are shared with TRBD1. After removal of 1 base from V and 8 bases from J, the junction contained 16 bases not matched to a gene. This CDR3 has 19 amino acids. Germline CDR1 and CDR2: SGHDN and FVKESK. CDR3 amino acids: CASSQAPGQGATWDSPLHF. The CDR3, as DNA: TGTGCCAGCAGCCAAGCCCCCGGGCAGGGGGCCACTTGGGATTCACCCCTCCACTTT.

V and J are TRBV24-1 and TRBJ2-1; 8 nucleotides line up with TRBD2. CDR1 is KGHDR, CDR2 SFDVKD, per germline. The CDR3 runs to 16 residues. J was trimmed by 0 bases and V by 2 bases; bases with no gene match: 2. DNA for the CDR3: TGTGCCACCAGTGATTCCCTAGCGGGCTCCTACAATGAGCAGTTCTTC. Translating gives CATSDSLAGSYNEQFF.

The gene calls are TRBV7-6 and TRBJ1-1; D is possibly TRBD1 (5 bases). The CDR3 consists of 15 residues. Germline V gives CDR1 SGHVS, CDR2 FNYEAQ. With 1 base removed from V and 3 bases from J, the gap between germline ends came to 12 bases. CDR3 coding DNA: TGTGCCAGCAGCTTAGGGGCCAGGGAAGACACTGAAGCTTTCTTT. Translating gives CASSLGAREDTEAFF.

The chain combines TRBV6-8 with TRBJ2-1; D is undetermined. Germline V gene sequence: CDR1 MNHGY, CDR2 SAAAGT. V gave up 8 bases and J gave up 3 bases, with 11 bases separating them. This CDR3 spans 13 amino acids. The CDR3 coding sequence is TGTGCCAGCGCTCAAGGCATCTACAATGAGCAGTTCTTC. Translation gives CASAQGIYNEQFF.

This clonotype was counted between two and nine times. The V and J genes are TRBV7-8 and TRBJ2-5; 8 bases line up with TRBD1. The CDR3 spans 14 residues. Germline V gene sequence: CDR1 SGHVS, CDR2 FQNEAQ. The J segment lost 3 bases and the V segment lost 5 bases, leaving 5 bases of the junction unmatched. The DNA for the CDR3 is TGTGCCAGCAGCCTCCAGACAGGGGAAGAGACCCAGTACTTC. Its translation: CASSLQTGEETQYF.

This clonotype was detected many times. CDR3 coding DNA: TGTGCCAGCAGCTTAGGGAGAGACAATCTAGGCCAGCCCCAGCATTTT. Protein: CASSLGRDNLGQPQHF. The V and J genes are TRBV7-8 and TRBJ1-5; D is unclear. Germline V gene data show CDR1 as SGHVS and CDR2 as FQNEAQ. The CDR3 runs 16 residues. V was clipped by 1 base and J by 7 bases, with 17 bases between them. The full variable domain, rest sourced from reference TRBV7-8 and TRBJ1-5, is GAGVSQSPRYKVAKRGQDVALRCDPISGHVSLFWYQQALGQGPEFLTYFQNEAQLDKSGLPSDRFFAERPEGSVSTLKIQRTQQEDSAVYLCASSLGRDNLGQPQHFGDGTRLSIL.

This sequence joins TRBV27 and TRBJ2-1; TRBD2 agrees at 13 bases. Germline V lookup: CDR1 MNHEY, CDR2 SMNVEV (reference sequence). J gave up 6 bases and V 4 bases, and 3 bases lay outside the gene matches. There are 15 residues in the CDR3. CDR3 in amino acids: CASSSWTSGSNEQFF. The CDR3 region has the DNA TGTGCCAGCAGTTCGTGGACTAGCGGGAGCAATGAGCAGTTCTTC.

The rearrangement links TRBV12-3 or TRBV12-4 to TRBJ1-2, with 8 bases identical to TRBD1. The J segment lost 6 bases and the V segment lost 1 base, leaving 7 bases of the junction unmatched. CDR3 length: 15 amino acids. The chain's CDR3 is CASSLGRDRTNGYTF. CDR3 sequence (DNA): TGTGCCAGCAGTTTAGGCCGGGACAGGACCAATGGCTACACCTTC.

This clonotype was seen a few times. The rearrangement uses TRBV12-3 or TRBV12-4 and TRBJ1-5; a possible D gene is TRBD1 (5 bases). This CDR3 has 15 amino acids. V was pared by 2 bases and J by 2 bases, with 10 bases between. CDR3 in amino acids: CASSLFGDRNQPQHF. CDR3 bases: TGTGCCAGCAGTTTATTTGGGGACCGCAATCAGCCCCAGCATTTT.

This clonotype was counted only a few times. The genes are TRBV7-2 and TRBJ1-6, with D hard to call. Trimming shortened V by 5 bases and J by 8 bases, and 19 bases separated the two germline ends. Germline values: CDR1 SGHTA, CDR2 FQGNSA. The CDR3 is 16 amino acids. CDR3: CASSPAGPALYSPLHF. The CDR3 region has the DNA TGTGCCAGCAGCCCAGCCGGCCCAGCCCTATATTCACCCCTCCACTTT.

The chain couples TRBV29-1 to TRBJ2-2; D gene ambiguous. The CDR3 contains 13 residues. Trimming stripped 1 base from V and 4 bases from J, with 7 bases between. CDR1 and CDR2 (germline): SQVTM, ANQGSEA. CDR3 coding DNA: TGCAGCGTTGAAGTTGCGATCACCGGGGAGCTGTTTTTT. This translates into CSVEVAITGELFF.

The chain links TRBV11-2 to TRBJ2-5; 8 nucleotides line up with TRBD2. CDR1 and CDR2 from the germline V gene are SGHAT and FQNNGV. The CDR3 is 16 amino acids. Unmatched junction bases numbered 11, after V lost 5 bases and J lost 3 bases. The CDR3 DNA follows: TGTGCCAGCAGCATGACTAGCGCCCAGGCTGAAGAGACCCAGTACTTC. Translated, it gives CASSMTSAQAEETQYF.

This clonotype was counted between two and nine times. CDR3 bases: TGTGCCAGCAGCCCCAGCCGGAACTCCTACGAGCAGTACTTC. Translating it yields CASSPSRNSYEQYF. This sequence joins TRBV7-8 and TRBJ2-7, with D unclear. The germline V and J ends were trimmed by 5 bases and 0 bases, with 11 bases remaining between them. CDR1 and CDR2 (germline): SGHVS, FQNEAQ. The CDR3 loop spans 14 amino acids.

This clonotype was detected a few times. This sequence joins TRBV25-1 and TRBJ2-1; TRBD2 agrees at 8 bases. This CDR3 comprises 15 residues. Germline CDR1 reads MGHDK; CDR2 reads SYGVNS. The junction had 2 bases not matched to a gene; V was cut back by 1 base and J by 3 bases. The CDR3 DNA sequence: TGTGCCAGCAGTGAATCGCTAGCGGGCTACAATGAGCAGTTCTTC. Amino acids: CASSESLAGYNEQFF.

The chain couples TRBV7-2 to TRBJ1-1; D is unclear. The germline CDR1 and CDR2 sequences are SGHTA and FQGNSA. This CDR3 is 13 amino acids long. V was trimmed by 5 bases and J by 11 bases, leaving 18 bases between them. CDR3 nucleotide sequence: TGTGCCAGCAGCATTCGTCTAAATGCCCATGCTTTCTTT. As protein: CASSIRLNAHAFF.

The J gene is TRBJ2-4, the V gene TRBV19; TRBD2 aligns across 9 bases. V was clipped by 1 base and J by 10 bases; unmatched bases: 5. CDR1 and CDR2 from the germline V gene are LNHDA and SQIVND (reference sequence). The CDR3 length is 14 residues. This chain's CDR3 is CASSIGVAGVIQYF. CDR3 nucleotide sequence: TGTGCCAGTAGTATAGGAGTAGCGGGAGTGATTCAGTACTTC. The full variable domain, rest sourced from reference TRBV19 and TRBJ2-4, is DGGITQSPKYLFRKEGQNVTLSCEQNLNHDAMYWYRQDPGQGLRLIYYSQIVNDFQKGDIAEGYSVSREKKESFPLTVTSAQKNPTAFYLCASSIGVAGVIQYFGAGTRLSVL.